This T cell receptor beta chain was identified in a study of naive and memory T cell subsets. Amplification of ligated cDNA took four PCR rounds with SP2 and nested alpha and beta constant primers. TCRdb re-called the UMI-ligation and nested PCR reads with MiXCR, one entry per CDR3 protein. The sample carries some 40,000 distinct CDR3 sequences, approximately 9.9% recorded once. This clonotype was counted ten times or more. Noted treatment: skin biopsy from PPD injection site in Mantoux-positive individual. TCR cDNA received a 3' ligated oligonucleotide that carried a UMI. The clonotype was recovered from an adult in good health. The sample was skin, taken from a tuberculin skin test site.

The CDR3 sequence: CASSDRVGNQPQHF. The CDR3 coding sequence is TGTGCCAGCAGTGACAGGGTAGGAAATCAGCCCCAGCATTTT. The chain couples TRBV6-4 to TRBJ1-5; D remains unclear. This CDR3 has 14 amino acids. The V end was cut by 2 bases, the J end by 4 bases, with 9 bases between. Germline-derived CDR1 and CDR2 are MRHNA and SNTAGT.